Each of the 28 T cell receptor beta chains below was sequenced from the same sample in a study of cytomegalovirus exposure and HLA in healthy donors. 60 Vbeta and 13 Jbeta primers were used in PCR. The table came from immunoSEQ multiplex PCR; TCRdb's copy has only in-frame clones and leaves some out. Here the sample spans around 110,000 clones, under 85% being singletons. Sequenced: PBMCs. These receptors all stem from a male donor in good health and CMV-seronegative.

The chain uses TRBV28 and TRBJ2-7; 14 bases agree with TRBD2. Germline-derived CDR1 and CDR2 are MDHEN and SYDVKM. The CDR3 totals 15 residues. Unmatched junction bases numbered 4, after V lost 5 bases and J lost 4 bases. This CDR3 is CASSRGTSGSYEQYF. Here the CDR3 DNA reads TGTGCCAGCAGTCGAGGGACTAGCGGGAGTTACGAGCAGTACTTC.

The chain recombines TRBV2 with TRBJ2-3; tentative D call: TRBD1 (6 bases). CDR1 is SNHLY and CDR2 is FYNNEI in the germline V gene. The CDR3 loop spans 12 amino acids. V lost 3 bases and J lost 6, with 7 bases in between. CDR3 residues: CASSEDSDTQYF. DNA for the CDR3: TGTGCCAGCAGTGAGGACAGCGATACGCAGTATTTT.

The chain has TRBV27 and TRBJ2-1; TRBD1 might be the D (6 bases). The germline gives CDR1 MNHEY, CDR2 SMNVEV (reference sequence). CDR3 length: 14 amino acids. V shed 3 bases and J shed 6 bases, with 12 bases lying between them. The CDR3 loop reads CASSLRQAGNEQFF. In DNA, the CDR3 is TGTGCCAGCAGTTTGCGACAGGCGGGCAATGAGCAGTTCTTC.

The V gene is TRBV19, the J gene TRBJ1-2; D is possibly TRBD1 (6 bases). CDR3 length: 13 amino acids. The germline V gene has CDR1 LNHDA and CDR2 SQIVND (reference sequence). V was cut by 5 bases and J by 7 bases, with 14 bases left in between. The CDR3 bases are TGTGCCAGTAGTCTTGCAGGGGCGCCTGGCTACACCTTC. Translating it yields CASSLAGAPGYTF.

Worth noting for this clone: The sample contains more than one DNA sequence encoding this CDR3. The V and J genes are TRBV6-6 and TRBJ1-1; weak D call: TRBD1 (5 bases). This CDR3 contains 14 residues. The germline V and J ends were trimmed by 8 bases and 1 base, with 14 bases remaining between them. CDR1 is MNHNY, CDR2 SVGAGI, per germline (reference sequence). The CDR3 is CASGGSAQNTEAFF. The DNA of the CDR3 is TGTGCCAGCGGGGGGAGCGCCCAGAACACTGAAGCTTTCTTT.

The chain carries TRBV11-2 and TRBJ2-5; D gene uncertain. V lost 5 bases and J 7 bases, leaving 20 bases between the germline ends. Per the germline V gene, CDR1 is SGHAT and CDR2 is FQNNGV. There are 15 residues in the CDR3. CDR3 in DNA: TGTGCCAGCAGCCTTAACCAAGCCACGGAGTGGACCCAGTACTTC. It translates to CASSLNQATEWTQYF.

The gene calls are TRBV6-5 and TRBJ2-7, with a tentative D call TRBD2 (5 bases). CDR1 and CDR2 from the germline V gene are MNHEY and SVGAGI. V lost 6 bases and J 7 bases, leaving 10 bases between the germline ends. This CDR3 region has 11 residues. As DNA, the CDR3 is TGTGCCAGCAGGGACTTCGAGGAGCAGTACTTC. It translates to CASRDFEEQYF.

The chain has TRBV6-5 and TRBJ1-1, with D possibly matching TRBD1 (5 bases). Germline lookup yields CDR1 MNHEY and CDR2 SVGAGI. The CDR3 length is 14 residues. The ends were cut back, 5 bases at V and 1 base at J, with 11 bases in the middle. Here the CDR3 reads CASSRRQQNTEAFF. In DNA form, the CDR3 reads TGTGCCAGCAGTAGACGACAGCAGAACACTGAAGCTTTCTTT.

The rearrangement joins TRBV29-1 to TRBJ2-1; 8 positions agree with TRBD2. Losses at the gene ends were 0 bases for V and 9 bases for J; bases not matched to a gene: 7. Germline values: CDR1 SQVTM, CDR2 ANQGSEA. The CDR3 length is 14 residues. The CDR3 region is CSVEDRGLAVEQFF. The CDR3 coding sequence is TGCAGCGTTGAAGATCGAGGACTAGCTGTTGAGCAGTTCTTC.

This clone appeared once. The chain uses TRBV7-8 and TRBJ2-7, with D possibly matching TRBD1 (6 bases). CDR3 length equals 13 residues. Trimming removed 5 bases at V and 7 bases at J, with 15 bases between. Germline values: CDR1 SGHVS, CDR2 FQNEAQ. DNA for the CDR3: TGTGCCAGCAGCAGGACCGTTCAGGGGGAGCAGTACTTC. Its translation: CASSRTVQGEQYF.

This chain joins TRBV7-9 and TRBJ1-2, with TRBD1 identical over 8 bases. J lost 1 base, V lost 0 bases, and 4 bases had no gene match. CDR3 length equals 16 residues. The V gene's germline CDR1 is SEHNR and CDR2 FQNEAQ (reference sequence). This chain's CDR3 is CASSLASTGGNYGYTF. In nucleotides, the CDR3 is TGTGCCAGCAGCTTAGCGTCAACAGGGGGTAACTATGGCTACACCTTC.

As for this clone: The same CDR3 is also encoded by other DNA sequences in this sample. The chain employs TRBV5-1 and TRBJ2-5, with 7 nucleotides matching TRBD1. The ends lost 3 bases at V and 4 bases at J; junction bases unmatched: 3. In germline, CDR1 is SGHRS, CDR2 YFSETQ. This CDR3 has 13 amino acids. CDR3 in DNA: TGCGCCAGCAGCTCGGACAGGCTAGAGACCCAGTACTTC. This gives the protein CASSSDRLETQYF.

The V and J genes are TRBV9 and TRBJ2-3; 11 nucleotides line up with TRBD1. V dropped 2 bases and J dropped 4; count of bases not matched to a gene: 3. Germline-derived CDR1 and CDR2 are SGDLS and YYNGEE. The CDR3 loop spans 15 amino acids. As DNA, the CDR3 is TGTGCCAGCAGCGTCGGACAGGGGGCTGCAGATACGCAGTATTTT. The encoded protein is CASSVGQGAADTQYF. Together with reference TRBV9 and TRBJ2-3, the CDR3 gives the full variable domain: DSGVTQTPKHLITATGQRVTLRCSPRSGDLSVYWYQQSLDQGLQFLIQYYNGEERAKGNILERFSAQQFPDLHSELNLSSLELGDSALYFCASSVGQGAADTQYFGPGTRLTVL.

This chain joins TRBV5-1 and TRBJ2-1, with TRBD1 matching 9 bases. V shed 3 bases, J shed 8 bases, and the junction held 15 bases outside the gene matches. The germline V gene encodes CDR1 SGHRS and CDR2 YFSETQ. The CDR3 sequence is 17 residues long. The CDR3 nucleotides are TGCGCCAGCAGCTCCCGGGACAGGGTTCTTTGGGTCCATGAGCAGTTCTTC. The encoded protein is CASSSRDRVLWVHEQFF.

The rearrangement links TRBV5-1 to TRBJ2-1; no clear D. The germline gives CDR1 SGHRS, CDR2 YFSETQ. This CDR3 is 13 amino acids long. The V and J ends lost 0 bases and 10 bases respectively, with 11 bases between them. The CDR3 sequence: CASSLEVLSEQFF. The CDR3 DNA reads TGCGCCAGCAGCTTGGAGGTGCTTAGCGAGCAGTTCTTC.

The chain links TRBV6-6 to TRBJ2-1, with 14 bases that match TRBD2. With V trimmed by 6 bases and J by 12 bases, 13 bases remained unmatched. This CDR3 is built from 16 residues. In germline, CDR1 is MNHNY, CDR2 SVGAGI (reference sequence). The chain's CDR3 is CASSPRTSGRTGGQFF. The CDR3 DNA reads as TGTGCCAGCAGCCCCCGGACTAGCGGGAGGACGGGGGGGCAGTTCTTC.

This chain links TRBV28 with TRBJ2-1, with 9 bases matching TRBD2. This CDR3 is 15 amino acids long. Looked up from germline, CDR1 is MDHEN and CDR2 is SYDVKM. V was clipped by 4 bases and J by 3 bases; unmatched bases: 4. The CDR3 here is CASSSFSGSYNEQFF. In DNA form, the CDR3 reads TGTGCCAGCAGTTCATTTAGCGGGAGCTACAATGAGCAGTTCTTC.

This clone has just a few counts. The genes are TRBV27 and TRBJ2-7; TRBD2 might be the D (5 bases). This CDR3 region has 14 residues. V lost 8 bases to trimming and J lost 4 bases, with 18 bases between them. Looked up from germline, CDR1 is MNHEY and CDR2 is SMNVEV (reference sequence). CDR3 nucleotides: TGTGCCAGCTCCCTCGCTCGGGAACGTTACGAGCAGTACTTC. It encodes CASSLARERYEQYF.

This clone was counted between two and nine times. The CDR3, as DNA: TGTGCCTGGAGTGAAACATCTTATGGCTACACCTTC. It translates to CAWSETSYGYTF. The V and J genes are TRBV30 and TRBJ1-2; the D is unclear. Between the trimmed V and J ends, which lost 1 base and 5 bases, there was a span of 8 bases. CDR1 GTSNPN and CDR2 SVGIG come from the germline V gene (reference sequence). There are 12 residues in the CDR3.

The chain combines TRBV28 with TRBJ1-5; 8 nucleotides agree with TRBD1. CDR1 is MDHEN and CDR2 is SYDVKM in the germline V gene. The junction had 12 bases not matched to a gene; V was cut back by 8 bases and J by 6 bases. CDR3 length: 15 residues. The CDR3 coding sequence is TGTGCCAGCCGGGCGACAGGGGTTCATGGTCAGCCCCAGCATTTT. Translating it yields CASRATGVHGQPQHF.

V gene TRBV5-1 combines with J gene TRBJ1-1; tentatively, D is TRBD1 (5 bases). Germline V CDR1 and CDR2: SGHRS, YFSETQ. V was shortened by 3 bases and J by 0 bases, with 21 bases between the two germline ends. The CDR3 extends over 18 amino acids. CDR3 protein: CASSSQSRAGGMNTEAFF. For the CDR3, the DNA is TGCGCCAGCAGCTCCCAAAGCCGGGCGGGGGGTATGAACACTGAAGCTTTCTTT.

The chain links TRBV10-2 to TRBJ1-2; D unresolved. Germline-derived CDR1 and CDR2 are WSHSY and SAAADI. The germline V and J ends were trimmed by 4 bases and 4 bases, with 10 bases remaining between them. The CDR3 consists of 13 residues. In nucleotides, the CDR3 is TGCGCCAGCAGTGGGCTTGGCTCCTATGGCTACACCTTC. This gives the protein CASSGLGSYGYTF.

This clone has more than one count but fewer than ten. The rearrangement uses TRBV4-2 and TRBJ2-3, with TRBD2 matching 8 bases. Germline loops: CDR1 LGHNA, CDR2 YNFKEQ. V trimming: 1 base; J trimming: 3 bases; junction bases outside the gene matches: 9. The CDR3 consists of 17 residues. The CDR3 nucleotides are TGTGCCAGCAGCCAAGTTCAAGCGGGAGAAGGTACAGATACGCAGTATTTT. Its translation: CASSQVQAGEGTDTQYF.

V and J are TRBV30 and TRBJ1-1; D may be TRBD1 (6 bases). V dropped 5 bases and J dropped 1 base, with 8 bases sitting between them. The CDR3 totals 12 residues. Germline V lookup: CDR1 GTSNPN, CDR2 SVGIG (reference sequence). CDR3 bases: TGTGCCTGGGACAGGTGGAACACTGAAGCTTTCTTT. The encoded protein is CAWDRWNTEAFF. Based on the CDR3 plus reference TRBV30 and TRBJ1-1, the full variable domain is SQTIHQWPATLVQPVGSPLSLECTVEGTSNPNLYWYRQAAGRGLQLLFYSVGIGQISSEVPQNLSASRPQDRQFILSSKKLLLSDSGFYLCAWDRWNTEAFFGQGTRLTVV.

The V call is TRBV5-1, the J call TRBJ2-3, with 12 bases that match TRBD2. V was pared by 4 bases and J by 4 bases, with 13 bases of the junction left unmatched. Germline V gene sequence: CDR1 SGHRS, CDR2 YFSETQ. The CDR3 is 18 amino acids. The CDR3 reads CASSNPGLAGRGADTQYF. CDR3 nucleotides: TGCGCCAGCAGCAACCCCGGACTAGCGGGAAGGGGTGCAGATACGCAGTATTTT.

J is TRBJ1-5 and V is TRBV2, with 8 bases aligning to TRBD1. Losses at the gene ends were 6 bases for V and 2 bases for J; bases not matched to a gene: 3. The CDR3 contains 14 residues. CDR1 is SNHLY and CDR2 is FYNNEI in the germline V gene. The CDR3 region has the DNA TGTGCCAGCAGCCCGACAGGGGGCAATCAGCCCCAGCATTTT. Translated: CASSPTGGNQPQHF.

The chain employs TRBV10-3 and TRBJ2-3; 9 bases are shared with TRBD2. The CDR3 loop spans 16 amino acids. V lost 4 bases and J lost 5; bases outside the gene matches: 10. CDR1 is ENHRY, CDR2 SYGVKD, per germline. DNA of the CDR3: TGTGCCATCAGTGGCCAAACCGGCGGGAGGGGAGATACGCAGTATTTT. Translated: CAISGQTGGRGDTQYF.

CDR3 nucleotides: TGTGCCAGTAGTCACAGGGGTGGCAATGAGCAGTTCTTC. As protein: CASSHRGGNEQFF. The gene calls are TRBV19 and TRBJ2-1, with 7 bases aligning to TRBD1. Germline trimming cut 5 bases from V and 6 bases from J; bases unmatched to any gene: 4. The CDR3 is 13 amino acids. Germline assignment: CDR1 LNHDA and CDR2 SQIVND (reference sequence).